This note documents a single T cell receptor beta chain sequence. A much larger clonotype is one base distant, so this may be a read error. The data originate from a study of blood T cells in healthy people across ages. A J-beta primer mix and a sample-barcoded 5' primer were used in a second PCR of roughly 7 to 12 cycles. TCRdb fed the 5' RACE reads into MiXCR, producing one record per CDR3 protein. The data show about 800,000 distinct CDR3 sequences, around 25% seen once. The same sample was also used in a study of T cells of mothers and their children.

Sequencing was performed on blood. The source of this sequence is a boy aged 5-17 years in good health.

The CDR3 sequence is CASGRTGGMNAEAFF. CDR3 nucleotides: TGTGCCAGCGGCCGGACAGGGGGAATGAACGCTGAAGCTTTCTTT. This chain connects TRBV6-2 or TRBV6-3 to TRBJ1-1, with TRBD1 matching over 10 bases. The CDR3 is 15 amino acids. Germline lookup yields CDR1 MNHEY and CDR2 SVGEGT.